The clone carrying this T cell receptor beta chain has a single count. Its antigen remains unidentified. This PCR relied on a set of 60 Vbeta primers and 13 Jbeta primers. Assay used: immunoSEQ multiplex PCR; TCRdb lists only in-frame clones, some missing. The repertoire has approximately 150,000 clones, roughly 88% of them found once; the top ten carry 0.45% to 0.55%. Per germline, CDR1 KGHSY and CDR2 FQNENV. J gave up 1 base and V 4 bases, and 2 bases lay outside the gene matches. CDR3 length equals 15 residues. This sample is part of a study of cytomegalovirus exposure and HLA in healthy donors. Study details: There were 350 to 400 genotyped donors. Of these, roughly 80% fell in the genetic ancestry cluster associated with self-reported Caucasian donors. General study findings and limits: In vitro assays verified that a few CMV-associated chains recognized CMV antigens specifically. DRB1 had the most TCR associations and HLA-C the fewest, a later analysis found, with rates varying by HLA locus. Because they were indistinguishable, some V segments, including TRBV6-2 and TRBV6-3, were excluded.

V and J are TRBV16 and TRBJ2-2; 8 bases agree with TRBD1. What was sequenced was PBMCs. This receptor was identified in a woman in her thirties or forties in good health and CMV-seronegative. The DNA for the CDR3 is TGTGCCAGCAGCCGCGACAGGGGGAACACCGGGGAGCTGTTTTTT. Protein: CASSRDRGNTGELFF. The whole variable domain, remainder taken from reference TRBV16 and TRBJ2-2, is GEEVAQTPKHLVRGEGQKAKLYCAPIKGHSYVFWYQQVLKNEFKFLISFQNENVFDETGMPKERFSAKCLPNSPCSLEIQATKLEDSAVYFCASSRDRGNTGELFFGEGSRLTVL.